Sequencing of this T cell receptor beta chain was carried out in a study of shared T cell receptors in the human thymus. Here immunoSEQ multiplex PCR was the method, and the copy in TCRdb shows in-frame clones only, minus some. The table includes some 720,000 clones, approximately 88% detected once. This sample also belongs to another study, concerning human thymus T cells. That work adds: Donation came from healthy Finnish infants having corrective surgery for congenital heart defects. Thymus was obtained from resections taken during corrective heart surgery. Related research has reported that thymic repertoires overlap highly among unrelated individuals.

The clonotype originates from a boy less than two years old with a congenital heart defect. Sequenced: thymocytes.

CDR3 DNA sequence: TGTGCCACCAGCAGAGAGGGACTAGCGGCTGAGCAGTTCTTC. It codes for CATSREGLAAEQFF. The rearrangement uses TRBV15 and TRBJ2-1; 11 nucleotides match TRBD2. CDR1 LNHNV and CDR2 YYDKDF come from the germline V gene (reference sequence). The CDR3 is 14 residues long. The J segment lost 9 bases and the V segment lost 0 bases, leaving 1 base of the junction unmatched.